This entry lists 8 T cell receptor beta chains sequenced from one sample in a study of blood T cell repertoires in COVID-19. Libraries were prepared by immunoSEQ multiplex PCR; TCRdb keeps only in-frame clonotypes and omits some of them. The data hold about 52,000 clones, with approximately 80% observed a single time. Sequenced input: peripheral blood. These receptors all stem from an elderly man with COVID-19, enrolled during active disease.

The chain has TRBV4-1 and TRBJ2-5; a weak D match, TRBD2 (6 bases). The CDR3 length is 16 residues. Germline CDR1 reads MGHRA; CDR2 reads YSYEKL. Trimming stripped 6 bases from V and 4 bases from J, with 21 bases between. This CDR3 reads CASSPLGQGGVETQYF. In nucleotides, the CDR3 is TGCGCCAGCAGTCCTCTGGGGCAGGGAGGCGTAGAGACCCAGTACTTC.

The CDR3 region is CASSLGQTSGEQYV. The DNA of the CDR3 is TGCGCCAGTAGTTTAGGGCAAACTAGCGGCGAGCAGTACGTC. V and J are TRBV10-2 and TRBJ2-7; 8 bases are a match to TRBD2. CDR3 length: 14 residues. The V gene end was trimmed by 9 bases and the J gene end by 6 bases; junction bases not matched to a gene: 13. Germline lookup yields CDR1 WSHSY and CDR2 SAAADI.

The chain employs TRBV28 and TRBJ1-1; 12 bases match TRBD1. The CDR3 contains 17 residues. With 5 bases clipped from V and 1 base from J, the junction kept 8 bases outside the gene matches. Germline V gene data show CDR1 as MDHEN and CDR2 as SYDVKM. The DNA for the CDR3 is TGTGCCAGCAGTCCCACCGGGACAGGGGGCGAGAACACTGAAGCTTTCTTT. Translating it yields CASSPTGTGGENTEAFF.

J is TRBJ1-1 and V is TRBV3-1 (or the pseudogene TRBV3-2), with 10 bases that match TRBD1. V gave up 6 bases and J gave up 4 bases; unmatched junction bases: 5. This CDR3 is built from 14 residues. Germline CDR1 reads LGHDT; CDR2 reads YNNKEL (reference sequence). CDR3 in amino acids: CASSFRDRGTEAFF. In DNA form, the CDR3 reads TGTGCCAGCAGTTTCCGGGACAGGGGCACTGAAGCTTTCTTT.

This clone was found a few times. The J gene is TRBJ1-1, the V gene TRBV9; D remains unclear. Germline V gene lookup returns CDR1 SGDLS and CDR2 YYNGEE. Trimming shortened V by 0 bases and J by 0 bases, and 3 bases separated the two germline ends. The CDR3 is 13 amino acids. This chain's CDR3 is CASSVVMNTEAFF. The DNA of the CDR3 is TGTGCCAGCAGCGTAGTAATGAACACTGAAGCTTTCTTT.

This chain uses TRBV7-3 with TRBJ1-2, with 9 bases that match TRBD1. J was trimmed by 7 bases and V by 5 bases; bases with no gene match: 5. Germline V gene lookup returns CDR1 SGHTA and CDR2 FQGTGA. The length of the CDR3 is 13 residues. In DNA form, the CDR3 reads TGTGCCAGCAGCAGGGGGGACAGGGCTGGCTACACCTTC. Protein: CASSRGDRAGYTF.

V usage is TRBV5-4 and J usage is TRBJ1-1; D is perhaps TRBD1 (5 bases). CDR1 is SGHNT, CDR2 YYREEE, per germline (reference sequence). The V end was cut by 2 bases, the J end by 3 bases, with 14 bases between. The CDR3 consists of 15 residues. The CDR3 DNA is TGTGCCAGCAGCTTAGCAGGACTAGGGGACACTGAAGCTTTCTTT. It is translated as CASSLAGLGDTEAFF.

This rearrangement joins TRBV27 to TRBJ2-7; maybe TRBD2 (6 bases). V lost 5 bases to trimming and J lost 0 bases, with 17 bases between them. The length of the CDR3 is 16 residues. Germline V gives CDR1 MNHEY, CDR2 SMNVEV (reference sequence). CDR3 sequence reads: CASSPSSGEASYEQYV. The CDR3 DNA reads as TGTGCCAGCAGTCCATCCTCGGGGGAAGCCTCCTACGAGCAGTACGTC.